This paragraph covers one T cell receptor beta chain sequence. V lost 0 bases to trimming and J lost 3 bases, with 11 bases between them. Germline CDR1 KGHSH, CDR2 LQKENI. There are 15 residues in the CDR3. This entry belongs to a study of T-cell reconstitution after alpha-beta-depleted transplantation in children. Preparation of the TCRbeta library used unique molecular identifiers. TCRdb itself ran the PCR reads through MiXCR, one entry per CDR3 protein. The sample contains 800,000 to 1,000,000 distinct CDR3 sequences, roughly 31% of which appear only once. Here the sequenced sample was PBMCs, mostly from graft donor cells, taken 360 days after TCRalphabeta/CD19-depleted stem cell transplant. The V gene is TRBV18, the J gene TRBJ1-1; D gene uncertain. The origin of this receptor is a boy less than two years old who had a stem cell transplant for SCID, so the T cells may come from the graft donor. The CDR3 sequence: CASSPPSGRHTEAFF. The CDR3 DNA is TGTGCCAGCTCACCACCTTCCGGCAGACACACTGAAGCTTTCTTT.